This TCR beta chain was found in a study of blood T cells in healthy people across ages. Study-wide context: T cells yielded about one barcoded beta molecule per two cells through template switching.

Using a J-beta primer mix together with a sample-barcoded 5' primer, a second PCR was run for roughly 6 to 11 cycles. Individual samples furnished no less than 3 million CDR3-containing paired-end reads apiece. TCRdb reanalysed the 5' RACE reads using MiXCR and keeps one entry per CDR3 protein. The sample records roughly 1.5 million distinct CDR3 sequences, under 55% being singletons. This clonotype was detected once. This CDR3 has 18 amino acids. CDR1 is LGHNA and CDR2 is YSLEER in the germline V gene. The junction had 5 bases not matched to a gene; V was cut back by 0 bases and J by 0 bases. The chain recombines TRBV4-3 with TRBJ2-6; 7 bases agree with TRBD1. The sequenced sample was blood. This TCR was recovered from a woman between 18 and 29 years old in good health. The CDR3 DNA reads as TGCGCCAGCAGCCAAGATACAGGGGTGAGCTCTGGGGCCAACGTCCTGACTTTC. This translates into CASSQDTGVSSGANVLTF.